This TCR beta chain was documented in a study of T-cell memory formation after mild COVID-19. General observations from the study: Second-wave clones with a day 37 peak had unconfirmed SARS-CoV-2 specificity. Day 15 to 85 contracting clones showed balanced CD4/CD8; later expanders leaned CD4+.

Germline V gene data show CDR1 as LGHNA and CDR2 as YSLEER. The J segment lost 10 bases and the V segment lost 0 bases, leaving 9 bases of the junction unmatched. This CDR3 has 15 amino acids. This clonotype came up many times. Its antigen is not identified. cDNA libraries for TCR alpha and TCR beta, carrying sample barcodes and UMIs, came from 5'RACE with constant-segment primers. One entry per CDR3 protein results from TCRdb running MiXCR on the 5' RACE reads. This table holds roughly 150,000 distinct CDR3 sequences, roughly 13% found once. What was sequenced was PBMCs or a T cell subset sorted from them (not recorded which). The chain combines TRBV4-3 with TRBJ2-1, with TRBD2 identical over 7 bases. The sequence was obtained from a man younger than 35 who had mild COVID-19 (a few samples of this study predate the infection). Cell type and time point are not known. The CDR3, as DNA: TGCGCCAGCAGCCAAGAAGCCAGCGGGGTGGGGGAGCAGTTCTTC. Amino acids: CASSQEASGVGEQFF.